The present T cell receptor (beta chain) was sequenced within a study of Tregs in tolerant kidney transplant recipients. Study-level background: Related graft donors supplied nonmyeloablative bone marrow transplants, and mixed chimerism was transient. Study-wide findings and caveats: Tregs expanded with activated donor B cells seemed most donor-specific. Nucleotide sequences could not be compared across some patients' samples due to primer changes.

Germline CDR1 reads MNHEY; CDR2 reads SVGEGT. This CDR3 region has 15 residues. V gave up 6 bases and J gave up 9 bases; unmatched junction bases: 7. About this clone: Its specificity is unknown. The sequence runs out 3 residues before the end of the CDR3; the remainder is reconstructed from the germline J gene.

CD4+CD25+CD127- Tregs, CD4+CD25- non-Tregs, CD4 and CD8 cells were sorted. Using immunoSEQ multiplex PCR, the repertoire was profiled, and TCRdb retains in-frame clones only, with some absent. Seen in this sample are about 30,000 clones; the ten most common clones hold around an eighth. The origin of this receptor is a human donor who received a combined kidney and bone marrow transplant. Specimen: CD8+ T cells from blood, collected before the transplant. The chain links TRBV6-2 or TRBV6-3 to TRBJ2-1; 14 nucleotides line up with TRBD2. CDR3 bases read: TGTGCCAGCAGGGGGGGACTAGCGGGAGAGATTGAG. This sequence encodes CASRGGLAGEIE. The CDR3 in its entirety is CASRGGLAGEIEQFF.